These 28 T cell receptor beta chains were sequenced from one sample in a study of prognosis after radiotherapy for stage I lung cancer. TCR beta CDR3 amplification from genomic DNA was performed by two-round multiplex PCR. Round one of PCR was performed, and it used primers specific to each TRBV and TRBJ gene. TCRdb called the multiplex PCR reads again in MiXCR, with one record for every CDR3 protein. Of about 32,000 distinct CDR3 sequences listed, 42% are singletons. The sample in question was PBMCs, obtained before or after stereotactic body radiation therapy (not recorded which). These TCRs come from a donor aged 50 or older with non-small cell lung cancer.

This clonotype was seen ten or more times. This chain links TRBV10-3 with TRBJ1-2; no definite D call. Germline CDR1 is ENHRY and CDR2 is SYGVKD. The V and J ends lost 6 bases and 8 bases respectively, with 22 bases between them. CDR3 size: 15 residues. CDR3 coding DNA: TGTGCCATCAGCAATCTCCGGGATGGGGTTGAGGGCTACACCTTC. Protein: CAISNLRDGVEGYTF.

This clonotype appeared many times. The chain uses TRBV20-1 and TRBJ1-5; possible D gene TRBD1, 5 bases. CDR1 is DFQATT, CDR2 SNEGSKA, per germline (reference sequence). The length of the CDR3 is 15 residues. Trimming took 0 bases from V and 1 from J, leaving 10 bases between them. The CDR3 DNA is TGCAGTGCTAGAGATTTGGGGCGGAGCAATCAGCCCCAGCATTTT. Translation gives CSARDLGRSNQPQHF.

This clonotype was recorded once. A read error may explain this, as a much larger clone is one base away. The chain carries TRBV7-7 and TRBJ2-2; 7 positions match TRBD2. CDR1 SSHAT and CDR2 FNYEAQ come from the germline V gene (reference sequence). The CDR3 has 16 amino acids. The CDR3 sequence is CASSLQTSWNTGELFF. The CDR3 DNA reads TGTGCTAGCAGCCTTCAGACTAGCTGGAACACCGGGGAGCTGTTTTTT.

This clonotype is classed as medium-sized (0.01 to 0.1%). The CDR3 here is CASSGRGAWGYTF. CDR3 coding DNA: TGTGCCAGCAGCGGACGGGGGGCTTGGGGCTACACCTTC. V and J are TRBV12-3 or TRBV12-4 and TRBJ1-2, with a weak D call TRBD1 (6 bases). Trimming cost V 6 bases and J 8 bases, with 16 bases left between them. The CDR3 runs 13 residues.

As to this clonotype: One end of the junction is discordant with germline, which a read error may explain. This chain joins TRBV6-1 and TRBJ2-7, with 7 bases identical to TRBD1. Looked up from germline, CDR1 is MNHNS and CDR2 is SASEGT. The CDR3 runs 15 residues. The CDR3 region is CVSSDGGQYIYEQYF. The DNA of the CDR3 is TGTGTCAGCAGTGATGGGGGACAGTACATCTACGAGCAGTACTTC.

This clonotype was picked up a small number of times. A much larger clone differs from this one at a single base, so this may be a read error. The chain uses TRBV20-1 and TRBJ2-5; maybe TRBD2 (6 bases). The CDR3 sequence is 13 residues long. The germline gives CDR1 DFQATT, CDR2 SNEGSKA (reference sequence). The chain's CDR3 is CSAAGPSGETKYF. CDR3 DNA: TGCAGTGCCGCGGGGCCTAGTGGGGAGACCAAGTACTTC.

This clonotype has ten or more counts. This chain joins TRBV5-4 and TRBJ1-5; TRBD1 might be the D (5 bases). In germline, CDR1 is SGHNT, CDR2 YYREEE (reference sequence). Trimming removed 3 bases from V and 7 bases from J, with 14 bases in between. This CDR3 comprises 14 residues. CDR3 residues: CASSSVGEGQPQHF. Written as DNA, the CDR3 is TGTGCCAGCAGCTCCGTGGGGGAAGGGCAGCCCCAGCATTTT.

By proportion, this clonotype is medium-sized (0.01 to 0.1%). The gene calls are TRBV28 and TRBJ2-7, with D perhaps being TRBD1 or TRBD2 (6 bases each). This CDR3 has 15 amino acids. Germline V gives CDR1 MDHEN, CDR2 SYDVKM. V was shortened by 4 bases and J by 7 bases, with 20 bases between the two germline ends. The chain's CDR3 is CASSSLGSGAGEQYF. CDR3 nucleotides: TGTGCCAGCAGTTCCCTCGGCTCGGGGGCGGGTGAGCAGTACTTC.

Of note for this clonotype: This may be a read error, as it is one base from a much larger clone. The rearrangement uses TRBV2 and TRBJ2-5; the D is unclear. V was trimmed by 5 bases and J by 3 bases, leaving 13 bases between them. Germline V CDR1 and CDR2: SNHLY, FYNNEI. The CDR3 loop spans 14 amino acids. CDR3 sequence (DNA): TGTGCCAGCAGTTATGGCAGGTTCAAAGAGACCCAGTACTTC. Its translation is CASSYGRFKETQYF. The entire variable domain, with the rest obtained from reference TRBV2 and TRBJ2-5, is as follows: EPEVTQTPSHQVTQMGQEVILRCVPISNHLYFYWYRQILGQKVEFLVSFYNNEISEKSEIFDDQFSVERPDGSNFTLKIRSTKLEDSAMYFCASSYGRFKETQYFGPGTRLLVL.

This clonotype was seen repeatedly, ten times or more. V and J are TRBV6-2 or TRBV6-3 and TRBJ1-1, with D perhaps matching TRBD1 (5 bases). V lost 5 bases, J lost 5 bases, and 6 bases lay in between. CDR3 length equals 11 residues. Looked up from germline, CDR1 is MNHEY and CDR2 is SVGEGT. CDR3 nucleotide sequence: TGTGCCAGCAGTCAGGGAACTGAAGCTTTCTTT. Translating it yields CASSQGTEAFF.

This clonotype was recorded many times. The genes are TRBV27 and TRBJ1-4; D is ambiguous. The V gene's germline CDR1 is MNHEY and CDR2 SMNVEV (reference sequence). This CDR3 is 14 amino acids long. Trimming removed 2 bases at V and 4 bases at J, with 8 bases between. As DNA, the CDR3 is TGTGCCAGCAGTTTAACGCGGCATAATGAAAAACTGTTTTTT. Translating it yields CASSLTRHNEKLFF.

About this clonotype: A far larger clone is one base from this, pointing to a likely read error. The chain is built from TRBV15 and TRBJ1-1, with D uncertain. Per the germline V gene, CDR1 is LNHNV and CDR2 is YYDKDF (reference sequence). The CDR3 loop spans 13 amino acids. CDR3 amino acids: CATSSDYNSEQYF. CDR3 coding DNA: TGTGCCACCAGCAGTGACTATAATTCAGAGCAGTACTTT.

The table lists this clonotype with a count of one. V is TRBV30 and J is TRBJ2-7; no clear D. The CDR3 runs 12 residues. V shed 2 bases and J shed 0 bases, with 5 bases lying between them. The germline V gene has CDR1 GTSNPN and CDR2 SVGIG (reference sequence). The CDR3 region has the DNA TGTGCCTGGAGTCAGTACTCCTACGAGCAGTACTTC. Translated: CAWSQYSYEQYF.

This clonotype was seen at least ten times. The J gene is TRBJ1-2, the V gene TRBV30; D is perhaps TRBD1 (6 bases). The CDR3 is 13 residues long. V lost 4 bases and J lost 4, with 13 bases in between. Germline V gives CDR1 GTSNPN, CDR2 SVGIG (reference sequence). The CDR3 region is CAWKGDGLYGYTF. The CDR3 bases are TGTGCCTGGAAGGGGGACGGCCTCTATGGCTACACCTTC.

This sequence joins TRBV6-2 or TRBV6-3 and TRBJ2-3, with 8 bases that match TRBD1. J lost 3 bases, V lost 6 bases, and 5 bases had no gene match. Germline V gene data show CDR1 as MNHEY and CDR2 as SVGEGT. This CDR3 has 14 residues. CDR3 sequence: CASSYRGETDTQYF. CDR3 coding DNA: TGTGCCAGCAGCTACAGGGGGGAGACAGATACGCAGTATTTT.

This clonotype was recorded at least ten times. CDR3 sequence reads: CASKAVGSSTDTQYF. CDR3 bases: TGTGCCAGTAAAGCCGTTGGCAGCAGCACAGATACGCAGTATTTT. The V gene is TRBV6-1, the J gene TRBJ2-3; no firm D call. V dropped 9 bases and J dropped 0 bases, with 16 bases sitting between them. The CDR3 consists of 15 residues. The germline gives CDR1 MNHNS, CDR2 SASEGT.

The sample holds many counts of this clonotype. J is TRBJ1-5 and V is TRBV6-1; a possible D gene is TRBD1 (6 bases). Germline assignment: CDR1 MNHNS and CDR2 SASEGT. Trimming took 5 bases from V and 1 from J, leaving 21 bases between them. The CDR3 contains 18 residues. The CDR3 DNA sequence: TGTGCCAGCAGTACCCGGTACCAACTAACAGGGAGCAATCAGCCCCAGCATTTT. As protein: CASSTRYQLTGSNQPQHF.

At least ten counts were recorded for this clonotype. This chain uses TRBV19 with TRBJ1-1, with a weak D call TRBD1 (6 bases). The CDR3 is made up of 14 amino acids. Deletions cut 7 bases from V and 3 bases from J, with 15 bases between. The germline gives CDR1 LNHDA, CDR2 SQIVND (reference sequence). The CDR3, as DNA: TGTGCCAGTACTCTACAGGGTATGGACACTGAAGCTTTCTTT. Residues: CASTLQGMDTEAFF.

This clonotype was observed at least ten times. The chain recombines TRBV6-1 with TRBJ1-4; D ambiguous. V lost 5 bases and J lost 3, with 13 bases in between. This CDR3 has 15 residues. Germline V lookup: CDR1 MNHNS, CDR2 SASEGT. CDR3 in DNA: TGTGCCAGCAGTCCCCCCGGGAGACCTAATGAAAAACTGTTTTTT. This gives the protein CASSPPGRPNEKLFF.

This clonotype came up many times. The genes are TRBV5-1 and TRBJ2-2; 9 nucleotides line up with TRBD2. Germline V gene sequence: CDR1 SGHRS, CDR2 YFSETQ. There are 15 residues in the CDR3. V lost 2 bases and J lost 4; bases outside the gene matches: 3. The CDR3 protein is CASSFGAGGTGELFF. In DNA, the CDR3 is TGCGCCAGCAGCTTTGGAGCGGGAGGCACCGGGGAGCTGTTTTTT.

This clonotype was counted many times. The chain has TRBV27 and TRBJ2-3; TRBD2 matches 11 bases. The CDR3 has 15 residues. Trimming at V came to 1 base and at J to 3 bases, leaving 0 bases not matched to a gene. CDR1 and CDR2 (germline): MNHEY, SMNVEV (reference sequence). CDR3 sequence reads: CASSLWTSGTDTQYF. In nucleotides, the CDR3 is TGTGCCAGCAGTTTATGGACTAGCGGGACAGATACGCAGTATTTT.

A remark on this clonotype: No DNA is shown, since the ends of the CDR3 on it are uncertain; the CDR3 is the one TCRdb lists. CDR3 in amino acids: CASSLEREELFF. This chain connects TRBV28 to TRBJ2-2; TRBD2, the D gene given by the table, was not confirmed from the DNA. Germline lookup yields CDR1 MDHEN and CDR2 SYDVKM. The CDR3 adds up to 12 amino acids, both ends counted.

This clonotype was observed at least ten times. The chain carries TRBV13 and TRBJ2-3; TRBD2 agrees at 12 bases. Germline CDR1 reads PRHDT; CDR2 reads FYEKMQ (reference sequence). The junction had 1 base not matched to a gene; V was cut back by 3 bases and J by 3 bases. The CDR3 totals 15 residues. CDR3 coding DNA: TGTGCCAGCAGCTTGACTAGCGGGGGAACAGATACGCAGTATTTT. Translating it yields CASSLTSGGTDTQYF.

This clonotype was seen ten or more times. The chain has TRBV6-1 and TRBJ2-1, with TRBD2 matching over 8 bases. The CDR3 is 15 amino acids. Losses at the gene ends were 5 bases for V and 6 bases for J; bases not matched to a gene: 9. Per germline, CDR1 MNHNS and CDR2 SASEGT. This chain's CDR3 is CASSPVDGGANEQFF. CDR3 bases: TGTGCCAGCAGTCCTGTTGACGGGGGGGCCAATGAGCAGTTCTTC.

Comment on this clonotype: The junction and the germline gene differ at one end; a read error may be behind it. V usage is TRBV20-1 and J usage is TRBJ1-4; D gene unclear. Germline V gene data show CDR1 as DFQATT and CDR2 as SNEGSKA (reference sequence). This CDR3 region has 13 residues. This CDR3 is CSARVMEAEKMFF. CDR3 DNA: TGCAGTGCTAGAGTGATGGAGGCTGAAAAAATGTTTTTT.

This chain links TRBV2 with TRBJ1-2; D remains unclear. Trimming removed 4 bases from V and 1 base from J, with 10 bases in between. The germline gives CDR1 SNHLY, CDR2 FYNNEI. CDR3 length: 14 residues. The CDR3, as DNA: TGTGCCAGCAGTGTAGCCCGGATTAACTATGGCTACACCTTC. It yields the protein CASSVARINYGYTF.

This clonotype appeared many times. The chain links TRBV19 to TRBJ1-1; TRBD1 might be the D (5 bases). V was clipped by 5 bases and J by 0 bases, with 7 bases between them. This CDR3 region has 13 residues. The germline V gene has CDR1 LNHDA and CDR2 SQIVND (reference sequence). CDR3 amino acids: CASSEGLNTEAFF. The CDR3, as DNA: TGTGCCAGTAGTGAGGGACTGAACACTGAAGCTTTCTTT. Using reference TRBV19 and TRBJ1-1 for the parts outside the CDR3, the full variable domain is DGGITQSPKYLFRKEGQNVTLSCEQNLNHDAMYWYRQDPGQGLRLIYYSQIVNDFQKGDIAEGYSVSREKKESFPLTVTSAQKNPTAFYLCASSEGLNTEAFFGQGTRLTVV.

Points on this clonotype: The junction shows a germline mismatch at one end, possibly a read error. The chain employs TRBV20-1 and TRBJ2-5; tentatively, D is TRBD2 (7 bases). This CDR3 is 15 amino acids long. The V gene's germline CDR1 is DFQATT and CDR2 SNEGSKA (reference sequence). In nucleotides, the CDR3 is TGCAGTGCTAGAAACAGACAGCGGGGACAAGAGACCCATTACTTC. Translating gives CSARNRQRGQETHYF.